This T cell receptor (beta chain) is drawn from a study of blood T cell repertoires in COVID-19. J gave up 4 bases and V 3 bases, and 9 bases lay outside the gene matches. Germline lookup yields CDR1 SGHNT and CDR2 YENEEA. The CDR3 runs 15 residues. Measured with immunoSEQ multiplex PCR; TCRdb has only the in-frame clones, and not every one. The table records roughly 200,000 clones, around 82% of them present only once. Source material: peripheral blood. The rearrangement joins TRBV11-3 to TRBJ2-7, with 7 bases matching TRBD2. The TCR comes from a middle-aged man with active or convalescent COVID-19. The CDR3 loop reads CASSFSSGVWYEQYF. The CDR3 DNA reads TGTGCCAGCAGCTTTTCCAGCGGGGTATGGTACGAGCAGTACTTC. The whole variable domain, remainder taken from reference TRBV11-3 and TRBJ2-7, is EAGVVQSPRYKIIEKKQPVAFWCNPISGHNTLYWYLQNLGQGPELLIRYENEEAVDDSQLPKDRFSAERLKGVDSTLKIQPAELGDSAVYLCASSFSSGVWYEQYFGPGTRLTVT.